A single sample is the source of the 22 T cell receptor beta chains below, sequenced in a study of OX40 agonist ivuxolimab in advanced cancers. This table comes from immunoSEQ multiplex PCR, and its TCRdb copy is limited to in-frame clones, with some not included. The data hold 80,000 to 100,000 clones, with about nine tenths observed a single time. The specimen was CD4+ or CD8+ T cells sorted from blood, collected in a trial of the OX40 agonist ivuxolimab. The source is an adult with an advanced solid tumor such as melanoma, head and neck, liver or kidney cancer.

The chain links TRBV2 to TRBJ2-7, with TRBD1 identical over 7 bases. V shed 5 bases, J shed 2 bases, and the junction held 3 bases outside the gene matches. Germline V gene data show CDR1 as SNHLY and CDR2 as FYNNEI. This CDR3 region has 13 residues. The CDR3 spells CASSKQGPYEQYF. CDR3 bases: TGTGCCAGCAGTAAACAGGGGCCCTACGAGCAGTACTTC.

The chain carries TRBV7-2 and TRBJ2-1; D not certain. V lost 5 bases, J lost 10 bases, and 9 bases lay in between. Germline CDR1 SGHTA, CDR2 FQGNSA. This CDR3 is 11 amino acids long. The DNA for the CDR3 is TGTGCCAGCAGCCCCGCCCTAGAGCAGTTCTTC. Translation: CASSPALEQFF.

The chain recombines TRBV6-5 with TRBJ2-7; perhaps TRBD1 as D (5 bases). This CDR3 contains 14 residues. Trimming removed 0 bases from V and 5 bases from J, with 11 bases in between. Germline CDR1 and CDR2: MNHEY and SVGAGI. Here the CDR3 DNA reads TGTGCCAGCAGTTACTCCAGGGATGGGAACGAGCAGTACTTC. It translates to CASSYSRDGNEQYF.

This chain joins TRBV5-1 and TRBJ2-3, with 8 positions matching TRBD2. With V trimmed by 3 bases and J by 0 bases, 12 bases remained unmatched. CDR1 is SGHRS, CDR2 YFSETQ, per germline. The CDR3 loop spans 18 amino acids. The CDR3 DNA follows: TGCGCCAGCAGCTCCGGAGCTACTAGCGGAGGCAGCACAGATACGCAGTATTTT. It codes for CASSSGATSGGSTDTQYF.

The chain links TRBV7-3 to TRBJ2-2; TRBD2 aligns across 12 bases. The V gene end was trimmed by 2 bases and the J gene end by 0 bases; junction bases not matched to a gene: 1. The CDR3 contains 17 residues. Looked up from germline, CDR1 is SGHTA and CDR2 is FQGTGA. The chain's CDR3 is CASSLPSGRANTGELFF. Written as DNA, the CDR3 is TGTGCCAGCAGCTTACCTAGCGGGAGGGCGAACACCGGGGAGCTGTTTTTT.

The chain uses TRBV2 and TRBJ2-1; possible D gene TRBD2, 5 bases. This CDR3 is built from 12 residues. Trimming pared 6 bases from V and 9 bases from J, leaving 12 bases between. Germline loops: CDR1 SNHLY, CDR2 FYNNEI. The CDR3 DNA reads TGTGCCAGCAGGTTGGACGGAGGTGAGCAGTTCTTC. It yields the protein CASRLDGGEQFF.

The chain is built from TRBV4-1 and TRBJ2-1; 9 bases are shared with TRBD2. Germline values: CDR1 MGHRA, CDR2 YSYEKL. The CDR3 runs to 18 residues. V dropped 3 bases and J dropped 1; count of bases not matched to a gene: 10. The CDR3: CASSQGRLADHSYNEQFF. DNA for the CDR3: TGCGCCAGCAGCCAGGGACGACTAGCGGACCATTCCTACAATGAGCAGTTCTTC.

This rearrangement joins TRBV28 to TRBJ1-3, with D possibly matching TRBD1 (5 bases). The germline gives CDR1 MDHEN, CDR2 SYDVKM. The CDR3 totals 13 residues. Trimming cost V 7 bases and J 4 bases, with 11 bases left between them. The CDR3 DNA follows: TGTGCCAGCACCCGCGGGGGGGGAAACACCATATATTTT. Protein product: CASTRGGGNTIYF. Full variable domain (outside the CDR3, taken from reference TRBV28 and TRBJ1-3): DVKVTQSSRYLVKRTGEKVFLECVQDMDHENMFWYRQDPGLGLRLIYFSYDVKMKEKGDIPEGYSVSREKKERFSLILESASTNQTSMYLCASTRGGGNTIYFGEGSWLTVV.

In its sample, this clone was seen a few times. The gene calls are TRBV27 and TRBJ2-2, with 7 bases that match TRBD2. Germline V gives CDR1 MNHEY, CDR2 SMNVEV (reference sequence). The CDR3 covers 16 residues. V was pared by 6 bases and J by 1 base, with 8 bases of the junction left unmatched. The CDR3 sequence is CASRRWDYQNTGELFF. The CDR3 DNA reads TGTGCCAGCAGGAGATGGGACTACCAGAACACCGGGGAGCTGTTTTTT.

This clone appeared a single time. This chain uses TRBV14 with TRBJ2-1; 7 bases are a match to TRBD1. Germline V gene lookup returns CDR1 SGHDN and CDR2 FVKESK. Trimming removed 6 bases from V and 8 bases from J; junction bases left unmatched: 10. This CDR3 comprises 14 residues. CDR3 sequence (DNA): TGTGCCAGCAGGCCCCCGGACAGGATCGATGAGCAGTTCTTC. Translation gives CASRPPDRIDEQFF.

The chain uses TRBV5-1 and TRBJ2-7; D is ambiguous. CDR3 length: 14 amino acids. Trimming shortened V by 0 bases and J by 1 base, and 8 bases separated the two germline ends. CDR1 is SGHRS, CDR2 YFSETQ, per germline. CDR3 sequence: CASSLDQPSYEQYF. The CDR3 DNA reads as TGCGCCAGCAGCTTGGATCAGCCTTCCTACGAGCAGTACTTC.

The gene calls are TRBV6-6 and TRBJ2-5, with D unclear. There are 13 residues in the CDR3. Trimming removed 4 bases at V and 0 bases at J, with 6 bases between. CDR1 and CDR2 from the germline V gene are MNHNY and SVGAGI (reference sequence). The CDR3 spells CASSWNNQETQYF. CDR3 nucleotides: TGTGCCAGCAGTTGGAACAACCAAGAGACCCAGTACTTC.

The chain couples TRBV18 to TRBJ2-3; a possible D gene is TRBD1 (5 bases). The CDR3 sequence is 15 residues long. Germline V gene lookup returns CDR1 KGHSH and CDR2 LQKENI. The V gene lost 6 bases and the J gene lost 0 bases, with 13 bases spanning the gap. The CDR3 is CASSSDRTSTDTQYF. CDR3 DNA sequence: TGTGCCAGCTCCTCCGACAGAACTAGCACAGATACGCAGTATTTT.

The sample holds one count of this clone. This chain uses TRBV28 with TRBJ2-7; D may be TRBD1 (5 bases). Germline V gene lookup returns CDR1 MDHEN and CDR2 SYDVKM. V dropped 4 bases and J dropped 3 bases, with 16 bases sitting between them. The CDR3 extends over 15 amino acids. The CDR3 DNA follows: TGTGCCAGCAGTTCCGCAGGACAACACTTCTACGAGCAGTACTTC. Translation: CASSSAGQHFYEQYF.

CDR3 protein: CASSFGFETQYF. Here the CDR3 DNA reads TGTGCCAGCAGTTTTGGGTTTGAGACCCAGTACTTC. The V and J genes are TRBV28 and TRBJ2-5; the D is unclear. V lost 3 bases to trimming and J lost 5 bases, with 7 bases between them. The CDR3 loop spans 12 amino acids. The germline CDR1 and CDR2 sequences are MDHEN and SYDVKM.

The genes are TRBV19 and TRBJ2-7; D is uncertain. V lost 5 bases and J 3 bases, leaving 11 bases between the germline ends. Germline CDR1 LNHDA, CDR2 SQIVND (reference sequence). The CDR3 is made up of 13 amino acids. DNA of the CDR3: TGTGCCAGTAGTTTCAAGATAAACTACGAGCAGTACTTC. It encodes CASSFKINYEQYF. Looking up the rest from reference TRBV19 and TRBJ2-7 gives the full variable domain: DGGITQSPKYLFRKEGQNVTLSCEQNLNHDAMYWYRQDPGQGLRLIYYSQIVNDFQKGDIAEGYSVSREKKESFPLTVTSAQKNPTAFYLCASSFKINYEQYFGPGTRLTVT.

The J gene is TRBJ2-3, the V gene TRBV28, with TRBD1 matching 8 bases. Losses at the gene ends were 8 bases for V and 3 bases for J; bases not matched to a gene: 10. The CDR3 length is 15 residues. Germline CDR1 MDHEN, CDR2 SYDVKM. This CDR3 reads CASPPGQVLTDTQYF. The CDR3 DNA reads TGTGCCAGCCCCCCGGGACAGGTACTTACAGATACGCAGTATTTT. Filled out from reference TRBV28 and TRBJ2-3, the complete variable domain reads DVKVTQSSRYLVKRTGEKVFLECVQDMDHENMFWYRQDPGLGLRLIYFSYDVKMKEKGDIPEGYSVSREKKERFSLILESASTNQTSMYLCASPPGQVLTDTQYFGPGTRLTVL.

This clone was detected once. The chain joins TRBV5-1 to TRBJ1-3, with a weak D call TRBD1 (6 bases). V dropped 3 bases and J dropped 0 bases, with 10 bases sitting between them. Germline V gene lookup returns CDR1 SGHRS and CDR2 YFSETQ. This CDR3 contains 15 residues. The CDR3 here is CASSSSGVSGNTIYF. CDR3 bases: TGCGCCAGCAGCTCCTCAGGGGTCTCTGGAAACACCATATATTTT. The whole variable domain, remainder taken from reference TRBV5-1 and TRBJ1-3, is KAGVTQTPRYLIKTRGQQVTLSCSPISGHRSVSWYQQTPGQGLQFLFEYFSETQRNKGNFPGRFSGRQFSNSRSEMNVSTLELGDSALYLCASSSSGVSGNTIYFGEGSWLTVV.

The chain couples TRBV10-1 to TRBJ2-1; 7 bases line up with TRBD2. CDR3 length: 13 amino acids. The V gene end was trimmed by 4 bases and the J gene end by 9 bases; junction bases not matched to a gene: 6. The germline CDR1 and CDR2 sequences are WNHNN and SYGVQD (reference sequence). DNA for the CDR3: TGCGCCAGCAGTGCGGCGGGGGTTGGTGAGCAGTTCTTC. This sequence encodes CASSAAGVGEQFF.

This chain connects TRBV7-9 to TRBJ1-4, with D tentatively TRBD1 (6 bases). Germline assignment: CDR1 SEHNR and CDR2 FQNEAQ (reference sequence). V lost 0 bases and J 6 bases, leaving 11 bases between the germline ends. The CDR3 length is 15 residues. The CDR3 protein is CASSLAGQSYEKLFF. The CDR3 bases are TGTGCCAGCAGCTTAGCCGGACAGTCCTATGAAAAACTGTTTTTT.

This chain connects TRBV2 to TRBJ2-7, with TRBD2 matching 7 bases. The CDR3 loop spans 12 amino acids. J was trimmed by 2 bases and V by 8 bases; bases with no gene match: 3. CDR1 SNHLY and CDR2 FYNNEI come from the germline V gene. The CDR3 coding sequence is TGTGCCAGCTGGGGGAGGGCCTACGAGCAGTACTTC. Translated, it gives CASWGRAYEQYF.

This sequence joins TRBV27 and TRBJ2-2; D is unclear. The V end lost 6 bases, the J end lost 6 bases, and 14 bases lay between the germline ends. The germline CDR1 and CDR2 sequences are MNHEY and SMNVEV (reference sequence). The CDR3 spans 14 residues. CDR3 loop: CASRRPEVSGELFF. The CDR3 nucleotides read TGTGCCAGCAGGAGACCCGAGGTCTCCGGGGAGCTGTTTTTT.